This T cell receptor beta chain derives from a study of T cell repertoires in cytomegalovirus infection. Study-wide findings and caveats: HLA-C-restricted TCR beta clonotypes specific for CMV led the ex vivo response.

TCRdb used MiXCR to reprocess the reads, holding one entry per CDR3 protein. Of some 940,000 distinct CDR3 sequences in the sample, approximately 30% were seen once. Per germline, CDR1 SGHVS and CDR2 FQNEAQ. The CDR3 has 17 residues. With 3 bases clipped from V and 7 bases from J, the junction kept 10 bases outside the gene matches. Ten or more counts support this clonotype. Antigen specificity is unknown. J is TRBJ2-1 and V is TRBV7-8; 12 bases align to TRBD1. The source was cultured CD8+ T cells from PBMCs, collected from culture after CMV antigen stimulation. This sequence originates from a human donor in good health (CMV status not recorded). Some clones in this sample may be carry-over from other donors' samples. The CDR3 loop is CASSLKGDRGLWNEQFF. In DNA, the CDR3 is TGTGCCAGCAGCTTGAAGGGGGACAGGGGGCTCTGGAATGAGCAGTTCTTC.